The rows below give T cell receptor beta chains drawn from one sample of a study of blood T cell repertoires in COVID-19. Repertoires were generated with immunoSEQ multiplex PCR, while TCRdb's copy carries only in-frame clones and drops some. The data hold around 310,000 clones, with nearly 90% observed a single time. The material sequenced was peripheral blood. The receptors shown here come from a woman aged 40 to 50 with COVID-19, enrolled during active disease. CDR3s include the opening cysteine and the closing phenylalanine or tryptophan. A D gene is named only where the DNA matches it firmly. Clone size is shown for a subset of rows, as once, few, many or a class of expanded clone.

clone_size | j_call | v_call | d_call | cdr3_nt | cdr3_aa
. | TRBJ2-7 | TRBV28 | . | TGTGCCAGCAGTACTATTATCGGTACCGATGGGTACGAGCAGTACTTC | CASSTIIGTDGYEQYF
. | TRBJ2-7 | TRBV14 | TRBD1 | TGTGCCAGCAGCCTGGGACAGACAGGGTCCTACGAGCAGTACTTC | CASSLGQTGSYEQYF
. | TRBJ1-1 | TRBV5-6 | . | TGTGCCAGCCGATTGGGCCCGACGGGAATGAACACTGAAGCTTTCTTT | CASRLGPTGMNTEAFF
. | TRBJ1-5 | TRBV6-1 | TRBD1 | TGTGCCAGCAGTGTCCCAGGGGACAGAAAATTTAGCAATCAGCCCCAGCATTTT | CASSVPGDRKFSNQPQHF
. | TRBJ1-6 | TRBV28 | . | TGTGCCAGCAGACCCATAGTCTCCTATAATTCACCCCTCCACTTT | CASRPIVSYNSPLHF
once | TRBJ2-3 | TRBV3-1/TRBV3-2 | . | TGTGCCAGCAAGAGGCATAACACAGATACGCAGTATTTT | CASKRHNTDTQYF
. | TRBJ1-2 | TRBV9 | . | TGTGCCAGCAGCGCAGGGAAGCACTATGGCTACACCTTC | CASSAGKHYGYTF
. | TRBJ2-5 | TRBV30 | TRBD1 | TGTGCCTGGACTACCGGGACAGTTCAAGAGACCCAGTACTTC | CAWTTGTVQETQYF
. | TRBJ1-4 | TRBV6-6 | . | TGTGCCAGTGGCGGGAATGAAAAACTGTTTTTT | CASGGNEKLFF
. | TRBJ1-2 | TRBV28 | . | TGTGCCAGCAGTCGGGACAAGCCTAACTATGGCTACACCTTC | CASSRDKPNYGYTF
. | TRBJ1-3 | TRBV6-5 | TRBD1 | TGTGCCAGCAGGTTGCCAGGGGGCAGTGGAAACACCATATATTTT | CASRLPGGSGNTIYF
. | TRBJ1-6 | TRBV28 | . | TGTGCCACTACGAACTATGGACAGTCTAATTCACCCCTCCACTTT | CATTNYGQSNSPLHF
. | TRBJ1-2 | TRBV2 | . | TGTGCCAGCAGTGAAGCGCTGGGGGGACTATATGGCTACACCTTC | CASSEALGGLYGYTF
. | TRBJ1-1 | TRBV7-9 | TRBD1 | TGTGCCAGCAGCCACGGGAGGGGGCAGGATGAAGCTTTCTTT | CASSHGRGQDEAFF